The entry below describes one T cell receptor beta chain. Its antigen remains unidentified. No base-level quality is on record; no much larger clone is a single base apart. The germline V end is reduced by 1 base and the J end by 1 base; junction bases left unmatched: 4. The germline V gene yields SGHTA for CDR1 and FQGNSA for CDR2. The CDR3 runs 16 amino acids, cysteine and phenylalanine included. Of all the DNA, just the CDR3 is kept, 48 bases in frame from base 1. The intended sense of this specimen's time point label: week 47, end of study. Each vaccine dose was 300 ug of a 20-mer mutant IDH1 peptide in Montanide, given subcutaneously with topical imiquimod. Across visits V03 through V10, patients got a total of eight vaccinations, given in weeks 1, 3, 5, 7, 11, 15, 19 and 23. All donors had newly diagnosed IDH1-mutant astrocytomas of WHO grade 3 or 4 that showed loss of nuclear ATRX. The samples were drawn from NOA16, a multicentre, single-arm, open-label phase I trial in Germany that tested a mutant IDH1 peptide vaccine in humans for the first time. Genomic DNA for TCRB sequencing was extracted from EDTA blood using the DNeasy Blood and Tissue Kit.

This sample stems from a study of a mutant IDH1 vaccine in newly diagnosed glioma (TCRdb year 2021). For the wider study: Vaccination was initiated 4-6 weeks after radiotherapy alone, or concurrently with temozolomide cycles in the chemotherapy-containing groups. Of the roughly 34 treated patients, about 62% were male and approximately 40% were female, and the mean age was roughly 40 years. Prior to enrollment, patients had been given standard therapy consisting of radiotherapy alone, temozolomide alone, or radiochemotherapy with temozolomide, with the combination given to most patients. The week-35 safety follow-up was designated visit V12, and the week-47 end of study was designated visit V13. Six visits were used for peripheral blood collection: V03 (baseline), V05, V07, V10, V12 and V13. Longitudinal TCRB deep sequencing was performed for some 25 treated patients wherever samples were available for exploratory analyses. Results and caveats for the whole study, not just this receptor: The authors noted that analyses of patient blood samples could not be reproduced because of sample limitations. Vaccine-induced immune responses across multiple MHC alleles were detected in 90% to 95% of patients. No apparent relationship was observed between pseudoprogression and alterations in the top peripheral T cell clonotypes detected by TCRB sequencing. Availability determined which PBMC samples were chosen for TCRB deep sequencing.

Libraries were made using the immunoSEQ multiplex PCR assay. Following the manufacturer's protocol, the hsTCRB Kit was used to amplify rearranged TCR beta chain sequences. Sequencing of TCRB libraries was carried out on an Illumina MiSeq. The paper's data handling went like this. The proprietary platform of the kit vendor was used for demultiplexing, trimming and gene mapping. The table comes from immuneACCESS by way of TCRdb, which keeps in-frame sequences with V and J called. Part of the clones is missing from these tables; in studies checked, under half for an unresolved V gene and the rest for unknown reasons. Clonal size and the V and J genes are those of that table, whereas D and trimming came from the DNA. A total of around 60,000 clones appear in this sample, over 80% of them only once. The ten largest account for 3.8% of the sample.

This receptor was identified in a man aged 25-45 years with glioma. The chain employs TRBV7-2 and TRBJ2-3; 8 central bases correspond to TRBD2. The specimen was PBMCs, collected from a glioma patient whose treatment included an IDH1 peptide vaccine. The CDR3 protein is CASSLGISGGTDTQYF. The bases read TGTGCCAGCAGCTTAGGAATTAGCGGGGGCACAGATACGCAGTATTTT. This CDR3, with the reference TRBV7-2 and TRBJ2-3 proteins standing in past its ends, gives the full variable domain GAGVSQSPSNKVTEKGKDVELRCDPISGHTALYWYRQSLGQGLEFLIYFQGNSAPDKSGLPSDRFSAERTGGSVSTLTIQRTQQEDSAVYLCASSLGISGGTDTQYFGPGTRLTVL.